The sample holds a few counts of the clone carrying this T cell receptor (beta chain). These data belong to a study of human T cells and chemical hapten exposure. Trimming stripped 0 bases from V and 9 bases from J, with 6 bases between. The CDR3 has 12 residues. In germline, CDR1 is SGHNT, CDR2 YENEEA. As for time point: patch test 2, 6 weeks after DPC sensitization. Documented treatment: therapeutic diphenylcyclopropenone sensitization with weekly scalp DPC. TCRdb independently ran MiXCR on the RACE reads; one entry per CDR3 protein. Counted here are approximately 91,000 distinct CDR3 sequences, more than 9% occurring once; the ten biggest clones make up roughly 1.6%.

The receptor was isolated from a man younger than 35 with alopecia areata. Some clones in this sample may be carry-over from other donors' samples. The rearrangement uses TRBV11-3 and TRBJ2-4; no reliable D call. This material consisted of whole blood, taken in connection with sensitization to the hapten diphenylcyclopropenone (DPC). The CDR3 coding sequence is TGTGCCAGCAGCTTAGAGGGTGGCATTCAGTACTTC. It is translated as CASSLEGGIQYF.